This entry lists 11 T cell receptor beta chains sequenced from one sample in a study of T cell clonotyping in hematopoietic cell transplantation. TCRdb's table, derived via immunoSEQ multiplex PCR, lists solely in-frame clones and lacks some. There are some 30,000 clones in the sample; nearly 97% occur only once, and less than 1.5% lies in the top ten. The sample comprised peripheral blood mononuclear cells. Every receptor here comes from a man aged 45-65 years in good health. Some clones in this sample may be carry-over from other donors' samples.

Here the CDR3 DNA reads TGTGCCAGCAGTTACATACTCGGGAGTTCTAATGAAAAACTGTTTTTT. Its protein is CASSYILGSSNEKLFF. This sequence joins TRBV6-5 and TRBJ1-4; D unresolved. CDR1 and CDR2 (germline): MNHEY, SVGAGI. Between the trimmed V and J ends, which lost 2 bases and 3 bases, there was a span of 13 bases. The CDR3 spans 16 residues.

This clone was recorded only once. This chain uses TRBV7-2 with TRBJ1-1; unclear D gene. V was pared by 1 base and J by 8 bases, with 8 bases between. The CDR3 spans 12 residues. Germline-derived CDR1 and CDR2 are SGHTA and FQGNSA. The CDR3 sequence: CASSLGRSEAFF. CDR3 nucleotides: TGTGCCAGCAGCTTAGGCAGGTCGGAAGCTTTCTTT.

The chain uses TRBV7-2 and TRBJ2-7; 10 nucleotides line up with TRBD2. V was pared by 2 bases and J by 1 base, with 14 bases of the junction left unmatched. The CDR3 has 19 amino acids. The germline CDR1 and CDR2 sequences are SGHTA and FQGNSA. The CDR3 DNA is TGTGCCAGCAGCTTAACCGGGGCTAGCGGGGGCGTCAAGTCCTACGAGCAGTACTTC. This gives the protein CASSLTGASGGVKSYEQYF.

The chain uses TRBV19 and TRBJ1-6; D not certain. This CDR3 has 14 amino acids. Per the germline V gene, CDR1 is LNHDA and CDR2 is SQIVND (reference sequence). Trimming left V 3 bases short and J 8 bases short, with 11 bases between. The CDR3 region has the DNA TGTGCCAGTAGTATTGATGGCGCCGATTCACCCCTCCACTTT. It translates to CASSIDGADSPLHF. The variable domain in full, with the rest retrieved from reference TRBV19 and TRBJ1-6, is DGGITQSPKYLFRKEGQNVTLSCEQNLNHDAMYWYRQDPGQGLRLIYYSQIVNDFQKGDIAEGYSVSREKKESFPLTVTSAQKNPTAFYLCASSIDGADSPLHFGNGTRLTVT.

The count of this clone is one. The chain combines TRBV5-1 with TRBJ1-1; weak D call: TRBD1 (5 bases). The CDR3 loop spans 11 amino acids. Trimming removed 6 bases at V and 6 bases at J, with 9 bases between. From germline, CDR1 is SGHRS and CDR2 YFSETQ. The CDR3 loop reads CASILGAEAFF. The CDR3, as DNA: TGCGCCAGCATTCTGGGGGCTGAAGCTTTCTTT.

The chain links TRBV29-1 to TRBJ2-7; 7 bases agree with TRBD1. The CDR3 is 12 amino acids. V was clipped by 6 bases and J by 6 bases; unmatched bases: 8. Germline-derived CDR1 and CDR2 are SQVTM and ANQGSEA. The DNA of the CDR3 is TGCAGCGTCATCGAGGGGGCGGTCGAGCAGTACTTC. Its protein is CSVIEGAVEQYF.

The chain links TRBV30 to TRBJ1-1, with TRBD1 as a possible D gene (6 bases). Trimming removed 2 bases from V and 14 bases from J, with 15 bases in between. The germline V gene encodes CDR1 GTSNPN and CDR2 SVGIG (reference sequence). This CDR3 is 11 amino acids long. The CDR3 sequence: CAWSTTGLVFF. CDR3 DNA sequence: TGTGCCTGGAGTACGACAGGCCTGGTCTTCTTT.

The V and J genes are TRBV10-3 and TRBJ2-7, with a possible D match to TRBD2 (5 bases). V was clipped by 0 bases and J by 0 bases, with 6 bases between them. CDR3 length equals 14 residues. Germline lookup yields CDR1 ENHRY and CDR2 SYGVKD. DNA for the CDR3: TGTGCCATCAGTGAGTCCGAGGGCTCCTACGAGCAGTACTTC. Translating gives CAISESEGSYEQYF.

The chain links TRBV6-5 to TRBJ1-2, with 8 bases lining up with TRBD1. From germline, CDR1 is MNHEY and CDR2 SVGAGI. CDR3 length: 15 amino acids. The V and J ends lost 9 bases and 8 bases, in that order; junction bases with no gene match: 17. CDR3 nucleotide sequence: TGTGCCAGTAAGAACCCACAGGACAGGGTGAGAGGCTACACCTTC. Its protein is CASKNPQDRVRGYTF.

The chain uses TRBV29-1 and TRBJ1-2, with 9 nucleotides matching TRBD1. The CDR3 is 13 amino acids. CDR1 is SQVTM and CDR2 is ANQGSEA in the germline V gene. The trim removed 6 bases at V and 8 bases at J, leaving 10 bases unmatched. CDR3 DNA: TGCAGCGTCACGACAGGGGGAGCGGGGGGCTACACCTTC. This gives the protein CSVTTGGAGGYTF.

This chain joins TRBV11-2 and TRBJ1-4; perhaps TRBD1 as D (5 bases). The CDR3 length is 16 residues. The germline V gene has CDR1 SGHAT and CDR2 FQNNGV. Between the trimmed V and J ends, which lost 2 bases and 2 bases, there was a span of 12 bases. CDR3 loop: CASSLLTGRTNEKLFF. The CDR3 DNA sequence: TGTGCCAGCAGCTTACTCACAGGAAGGACTAATGAAAAACTGTTTTTT.